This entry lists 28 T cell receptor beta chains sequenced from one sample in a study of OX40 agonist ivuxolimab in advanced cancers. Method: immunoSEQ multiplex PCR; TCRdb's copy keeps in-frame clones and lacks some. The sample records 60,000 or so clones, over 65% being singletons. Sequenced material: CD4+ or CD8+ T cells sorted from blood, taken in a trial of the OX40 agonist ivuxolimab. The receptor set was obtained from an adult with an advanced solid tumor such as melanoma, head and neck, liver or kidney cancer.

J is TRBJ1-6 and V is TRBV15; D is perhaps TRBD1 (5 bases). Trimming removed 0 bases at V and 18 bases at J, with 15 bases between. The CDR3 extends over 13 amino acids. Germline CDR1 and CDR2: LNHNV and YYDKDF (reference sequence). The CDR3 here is CATSRDGADITHF. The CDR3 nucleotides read TGTGCCACCAGCAGAGATGGGGCGGATATAACCCACTTT.

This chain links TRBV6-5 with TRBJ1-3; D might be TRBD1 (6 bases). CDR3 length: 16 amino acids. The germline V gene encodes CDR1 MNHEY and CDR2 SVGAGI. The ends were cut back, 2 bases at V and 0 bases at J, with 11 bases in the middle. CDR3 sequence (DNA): TGTGCCAGCAGTTACAGTGGGGGCGCCTCTGGAAACACCATATATTTT. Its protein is CASSYSGGASGNTIYF.

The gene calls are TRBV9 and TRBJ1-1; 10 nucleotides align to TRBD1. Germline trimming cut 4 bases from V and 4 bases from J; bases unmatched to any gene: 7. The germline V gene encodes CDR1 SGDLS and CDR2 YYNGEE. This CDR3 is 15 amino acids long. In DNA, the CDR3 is TGTGCCAGCAGCACCATAGGGACAGGGGCCACTGAAGCTTTCTTT. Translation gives CASSTIGTGATEAFF.

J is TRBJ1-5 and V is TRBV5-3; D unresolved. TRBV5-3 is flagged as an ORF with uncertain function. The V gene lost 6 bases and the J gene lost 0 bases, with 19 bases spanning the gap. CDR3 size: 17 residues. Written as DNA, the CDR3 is TGTGCCAGAATGCATGTCAGGCGCCTGGATAGCAATCAGCCCCAGCATTTT. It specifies CARMHVRRLDSNQPQHF.

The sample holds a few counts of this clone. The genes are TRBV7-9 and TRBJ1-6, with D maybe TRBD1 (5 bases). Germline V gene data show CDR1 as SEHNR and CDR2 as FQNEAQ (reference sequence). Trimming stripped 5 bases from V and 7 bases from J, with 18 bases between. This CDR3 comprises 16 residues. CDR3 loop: CASSPLTGTFNSPLHF. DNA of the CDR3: TGTGCCAGCAGCCCCCTCACCGGGACCTTCAATTCACCCCTCCACTTT.

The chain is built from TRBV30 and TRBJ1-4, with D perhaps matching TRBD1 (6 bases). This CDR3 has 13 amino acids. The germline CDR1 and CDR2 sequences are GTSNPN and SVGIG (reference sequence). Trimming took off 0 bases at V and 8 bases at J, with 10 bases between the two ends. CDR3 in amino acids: CAWSVRGPEKLFF. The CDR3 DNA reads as TGTGCCTGGAGTGTACGGGGGCCAGAAAAACTGTTTTTT.

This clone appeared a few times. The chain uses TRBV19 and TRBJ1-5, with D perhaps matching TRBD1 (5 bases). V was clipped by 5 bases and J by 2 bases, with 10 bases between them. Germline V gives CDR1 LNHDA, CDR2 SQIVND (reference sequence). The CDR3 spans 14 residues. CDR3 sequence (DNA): TGTGCCAGTAGTCCCCCGGGACGCAATCAGCCCCAGCATTTT. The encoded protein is CASSPPGRNQPQHF.

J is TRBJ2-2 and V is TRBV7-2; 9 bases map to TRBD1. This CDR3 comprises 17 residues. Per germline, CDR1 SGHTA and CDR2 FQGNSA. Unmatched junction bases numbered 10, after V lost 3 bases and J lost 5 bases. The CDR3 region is CASSLGGQGSRTGELFF. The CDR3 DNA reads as TGTGCCAGCAGCTTGGGTGGACAGGGGTCCAGAACCGGGGAGCTGTTTTTT.

The CDR3 nucleotides are TGTGCCAGCAGCCTAGATACAGGGGGTGGCTATGGCTACACCTTC. Amino acids: CASSLDTGGGYGYTF. The rearrangement joins TRBV6-1 to TRBJ1-2; 8 bases align to TRBD1. Trimming cost V 6 bases and J 4 bases; bases outside gene matches: 10. The CDR3 spans 15 residues. CDR1 is MNHNS and CDR2 is SASEGT in the germline V gene.

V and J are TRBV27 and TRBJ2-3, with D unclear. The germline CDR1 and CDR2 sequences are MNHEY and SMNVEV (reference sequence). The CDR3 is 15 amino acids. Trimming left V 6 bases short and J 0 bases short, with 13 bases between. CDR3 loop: CASRPGFTSTDTQYF. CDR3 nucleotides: TGTGCCAGCAGGCCAGGATTTACTAGCACAGATACGCAGTATTTT.

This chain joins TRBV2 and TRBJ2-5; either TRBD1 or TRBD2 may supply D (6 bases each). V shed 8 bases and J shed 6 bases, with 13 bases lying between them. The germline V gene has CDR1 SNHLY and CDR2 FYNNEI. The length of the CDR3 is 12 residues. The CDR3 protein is CASGGGDKTQYF. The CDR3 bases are TGTGCCAGCGGAGGGGGTGACAAGACCCAGTACTTC.

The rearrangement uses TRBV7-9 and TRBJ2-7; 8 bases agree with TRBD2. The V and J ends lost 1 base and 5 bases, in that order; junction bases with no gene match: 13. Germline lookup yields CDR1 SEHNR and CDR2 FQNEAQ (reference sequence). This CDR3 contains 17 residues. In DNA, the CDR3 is TGTGCCAGCAGCTTAGGAGCCCTGGCGGGGCGGGGGGACGAGCAGTACTTC. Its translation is CASSLGALAGRGDEQYF.

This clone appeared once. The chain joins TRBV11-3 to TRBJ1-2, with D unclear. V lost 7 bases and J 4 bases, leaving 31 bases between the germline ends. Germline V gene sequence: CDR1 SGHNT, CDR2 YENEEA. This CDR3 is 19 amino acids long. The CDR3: CASTVFQAPCRGVGYGYTF. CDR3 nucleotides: TGTGCCAGCACCGTCTTTCAGGCCCCTTGTCGGGGAGTCGGCTATGGCTACACCTTC.

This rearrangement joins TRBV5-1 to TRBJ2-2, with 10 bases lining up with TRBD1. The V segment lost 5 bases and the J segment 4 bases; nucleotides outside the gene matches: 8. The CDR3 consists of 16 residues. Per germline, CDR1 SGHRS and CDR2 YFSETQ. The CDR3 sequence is CASSHRGQGPTGELFF. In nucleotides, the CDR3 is TGCGCCAGCAGTCACCGGGGACAGGGGCCCACCGGGGAGCTGTTTTTT.

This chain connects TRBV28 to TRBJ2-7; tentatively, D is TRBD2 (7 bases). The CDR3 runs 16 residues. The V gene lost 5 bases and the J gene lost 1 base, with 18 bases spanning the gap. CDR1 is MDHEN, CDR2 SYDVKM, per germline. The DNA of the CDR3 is TGTGCCAGCAGTGTCTCGGGGGGCCTTTATTCCTACGAGCAGTACTTC. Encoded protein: CASSVSGGLYSYEQYF.

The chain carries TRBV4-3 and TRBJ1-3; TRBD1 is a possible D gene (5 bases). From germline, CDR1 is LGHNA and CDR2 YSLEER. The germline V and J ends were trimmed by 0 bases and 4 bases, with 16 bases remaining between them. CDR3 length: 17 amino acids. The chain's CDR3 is CASSQDSGVGLGNTIYF. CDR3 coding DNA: TGCGCCAGCAGCCAAGATTCTGGGGTGGGGCTGGGAAACACCATATATTTT.

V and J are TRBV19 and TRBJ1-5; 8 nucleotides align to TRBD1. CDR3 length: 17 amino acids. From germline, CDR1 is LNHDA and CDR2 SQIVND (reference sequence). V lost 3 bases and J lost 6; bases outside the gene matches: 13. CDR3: CASSMAPQGAGGQPQHF. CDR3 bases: TGTGCCAGTAGTATGGCTCCGCAGGGGGCAGGGGGTCAGCCCCAGCATTTT.

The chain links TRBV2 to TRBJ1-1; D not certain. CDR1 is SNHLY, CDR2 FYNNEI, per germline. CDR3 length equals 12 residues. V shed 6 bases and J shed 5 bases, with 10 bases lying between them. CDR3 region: CASRRWRTEAFF. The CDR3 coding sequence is TGTGCCAGCAGGCGTTGGCGAACTGAAGCTTTCTTT.

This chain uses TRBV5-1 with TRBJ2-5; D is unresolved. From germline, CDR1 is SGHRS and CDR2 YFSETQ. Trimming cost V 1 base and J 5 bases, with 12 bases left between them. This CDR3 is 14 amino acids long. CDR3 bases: TGCGCCAGCAGCTTGTGGCAAACCCGGGAGACCCAGTACTTC. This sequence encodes CASSLWQTRETQYF.

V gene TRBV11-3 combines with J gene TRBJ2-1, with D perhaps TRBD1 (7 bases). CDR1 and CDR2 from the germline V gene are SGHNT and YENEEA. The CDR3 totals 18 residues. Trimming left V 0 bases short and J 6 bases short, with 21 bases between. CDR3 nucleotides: TGTGCCAGCAGCTTAGATCAGGGGGGATCGATTAGGAGCAATGAGCAGTTCTTC. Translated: CASSLDQGGSIRSNEQFF.

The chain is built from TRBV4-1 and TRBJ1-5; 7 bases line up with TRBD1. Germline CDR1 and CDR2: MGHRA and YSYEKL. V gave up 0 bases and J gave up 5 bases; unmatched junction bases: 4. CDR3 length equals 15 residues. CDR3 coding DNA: TGCGCCAGCAGCCAAGAGGTAACAGGGGATCAGCCCCAGCATTTT. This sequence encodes CASSQEVTGDQPQHF.

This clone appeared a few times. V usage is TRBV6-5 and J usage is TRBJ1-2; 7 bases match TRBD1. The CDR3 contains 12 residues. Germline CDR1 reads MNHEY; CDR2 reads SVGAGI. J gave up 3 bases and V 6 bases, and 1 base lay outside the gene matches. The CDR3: CASSDRDYGYTF. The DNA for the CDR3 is TGTGCCAGCAGCGACAGGGACTATGGCTACACCTTC.

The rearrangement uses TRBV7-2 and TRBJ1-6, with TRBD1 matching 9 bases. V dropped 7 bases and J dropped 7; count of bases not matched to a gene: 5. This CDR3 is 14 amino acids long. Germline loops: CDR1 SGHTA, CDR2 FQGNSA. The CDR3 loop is CASKGQGENSPLHF. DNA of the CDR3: TGTGCCAGCAAGGGACAGGGAGAAAATTCACCCCTCCACTTT.

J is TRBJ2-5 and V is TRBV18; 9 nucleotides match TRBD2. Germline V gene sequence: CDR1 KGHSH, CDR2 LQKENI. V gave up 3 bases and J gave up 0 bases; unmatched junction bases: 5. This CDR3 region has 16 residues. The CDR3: CASSPGLAEYQETQYF. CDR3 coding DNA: TGTGCCAGCTCACCGGGACTAGCAGAGTACCAAGAGACCCAGTACTTC.

The DNA of the CDR3 is TGTGCCAGCAGTGCTTACAGGACAGGGTTAGCAGCCTACGAGCAGTACTTC. Protein sequence: CASSAYRTGLAAYEQYF. This chain uses TRBV25-1 with TRBJ2-7, with 8 bases fitting TRBD1. J gave up 2 bases and V 4 bases, and 13 bases lay outside the gene matches. CDR1 and CDR2 (germline): MGHDK, SYGVNS. This CDR3 region has 17 residues.

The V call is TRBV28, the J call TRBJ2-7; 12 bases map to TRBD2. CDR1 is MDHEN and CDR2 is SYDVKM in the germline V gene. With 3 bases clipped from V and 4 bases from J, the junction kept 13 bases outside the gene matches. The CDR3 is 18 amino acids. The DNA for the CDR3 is TGTGCCAGCAGTTTCCCCGGGACTAGCGGGTTCCCCGGTTACGAGCAGTACTTC. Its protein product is CASSFPGTSGFPGYEQYF.

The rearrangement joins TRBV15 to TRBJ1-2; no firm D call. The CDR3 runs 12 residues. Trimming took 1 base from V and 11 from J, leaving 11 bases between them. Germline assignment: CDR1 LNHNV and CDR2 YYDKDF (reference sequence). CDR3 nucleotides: TGTGCCACCAGCAGAGCGTCGATGGCGTACACCTTC. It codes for CATSRASMAYTF.

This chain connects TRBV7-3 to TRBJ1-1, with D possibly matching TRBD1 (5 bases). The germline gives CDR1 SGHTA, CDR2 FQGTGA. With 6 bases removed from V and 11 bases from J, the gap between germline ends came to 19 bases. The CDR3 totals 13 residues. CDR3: CASSDSPGGAAFF. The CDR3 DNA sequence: TGTGCCAGCAGTGATTCCCCGGGGGGAGCGGCTTTCTTT.